A selection of T cell receptor beta chains follows, all from one sample in a study of T cell responses to AZD1222 COVID-19 vaccine. Profiled with immunoSEQ multiplex PCR; TCRdb holds only in-frame clones, not every one. This table has 130,000 to 150,000 clones, approximately 91% appearing once. Sequenced here: peripheral blood, sampled 28 days after the second AZD1222 dose. All receptors come from an adult who received the AZD1222 COVID-19 vaccine. CDR3s include the opening cysteine and the closing phenylalanine or tryptophan. Each record gives: clone size, CDR3 length, V gene, D gene, J gene, CDR3 DNA, CDR3 protein. D genes are given only for firm matches. Rows give clone size only sometimes, using once, few, many, or a class for an expanded clone.

-,15,TRBV13,TRBD2,TRBJ2-5,TGTGCCAGCAGCCTTAGCGGGGGGGCCGGGGAGACCCAGTACTTC,CASSLSGGAGETQYF
-,19,TRBV7-7,TRBD2,TRBJ2-3,TGTGCTAGCAGGACCCGGACTAGCGGGAGCCCGGGTCGCACAGATACGCAGTATTTT,CASRTRTSGSPGRTDTQYF
-,15,TRBV2,TRBD1,TRBJ1-1,TGTGCCAGCAGGGGATTGGACAGGGGAGGTACTGAAGCTTTCTTT,CASRGLDRGGTEAFF
-,16,TRBV15,TRBD1,TRBJ2-5,TGTGCCACCAAACTGACAGGGGGCGACCCACAAGAGACCCAGTACTTC,CATKLTGGDPQETQYF
-,15,TRBV6-1,TRBD2,TRBJ2-7,TGTGCCAGCAGTGAAGTGGGACTAGCGGGGGATCCGTGGTACTTC,CASSEVGLAGDPWYF
-,17,TRBV5-4,TRBD1,TRBJ2-6,TGTGCCAGCAGCTTGGGACAGGGGGCCGCTGGGGCCAACGTCCTGACTTTC,CASSLGQGAAGANVLTF
-,16,TRBV5-4,TRBD1,TRBJ1-1,TGTGCCAGCAGCTTTGGACAGGGGGAAGGTGACACTGAAGCTTTCTTT,CASSFGQGEGDTEAFF
-,16,TRBV19,-,TRBJ1-3,TGTGCCAGTAGTATAGCTCCAGGGATCTCTGGAAACACCATATATTTT,CASSIAPGISGNTIYF
-,15,TRBV5-4,-,TRBJ1-2,TGTGCCAGCAGCACCCGGACAGAGGAGATTTATGGCTACACCTTC,CASSTRTEEIYGYTF
-,15,TRBV10-1,TRBD2,TRBJ2-7,TGCGCCAGCAGTGAGAGTCCGGGGGGTCCCTACGAGCAGTACTTC,CASSESPGGPYEQYF
-,14,TRBV5-4,TRBD1,TRBJ1-5,TGTGCCAGCAGCGTGGACAGGGGCAATCAGCCCCAGCATTTT,CASSVDRGNQPQHF
-,14,TRBV2,-,TRBJ1-2,TGTGCCAGCAGTTCGGACACCTCTTACTATGGCTACACCTTC,CASSSDTSYYGYTF
-,15,TRBV9,TRBD2,TRBJ2-1,TGTGCCAGCAGCGTAGAGGTAGCGGGGCACAATGAGCAGTTCTTC,CASSVEVAGHNEQFF
-,16,TRBV19,-,TRBJ2-7,TGTGCCAGTAGTGCCAGACAGGCGCCGGAGGGCTACGAGCAGTACTTC,CASSARQAPEGYEQYF
-,16,TRBV7-3,-,TRBJ2-1,TGTGCCAGCAGTCCAGTAGGGAGTAGGTCCTACAATGAGCAGTTCTTC,CASSPVGSRSYNEQFF
few,13,TRBV6-1,-,TRBJ1-2,TGTGCCAGCAGTGAATTGATCGGAGGAGGCTACACCTTC,CASSELIGGGYTF
-,16,TRBV7-9,-,TRBJ1-5,TGTGCCAGCAGCTCCGGACTTCGGGTCGGCAATCAGCCCCAGCATTTT,CASSSGLRVGNQPQHF
-,13,TRBV7-7,-,TRBJ2-5,TGTGCCAGCAGCTTCCGTGGCGGGGAGACCCAGTACTTC,CASSFRGGETQYF
-,11,TRBV29-1,-,TRBJ2-1,TGCAGCCCCGAAGGGTACAATGAGCAGTTCTTC,CSPEGYNEQFF
-,13,TRBV19,-,TRBJ1-5,TGTGCCAGTAGTATAGAGGGAAATCAGCCCCAGCATTTT,CASSIEGNQPQHF
-,17,TRBV16,TRBD1,TRBJ1-5,TGTGCCAGCAGCCCCCGGTGGTTGGAGGGGGCAAGTCAGCCCCAGCATTTT,CASSPRWLEGASQPQHF
-,16,TRBV4-1,-,TRBJ1-3,TGCGCCAGCAGCCAACCTAAGCTCACCGCTGGAAACACCATATATTTT,CASSQPKLTAGNTIYF
-,14,TRBV6-4,-,TRBJ2-3,TGTGCCAGCAGTGACTCGGGGGCTGCAGATACGCAGTATTTT,CASSDSGAADTQYF
-,15,TRBV6-6,-,TRBJ2-1,TGTGCCAGCAGTTACGGGACCCAGTCCTACAATGAGCAGTTCTTC,CASSYGTQSYNEQFF
-,16,TRBV6-1,-,TRBJ2-1,TGTGCCAGCAGTGCCAGGGACGGCCAATCCTACAATGAGCAGTTCTTC,CASSARDGQSYNEQFF
-,16,TRBV7-2,TRBD2,TRBJ2-3,TGTGCCAGCAGCTTAGCACTAGCGGGGGCAGGGGATACGCAGTATTTT,CASSLALAGAGDTQYF
-,15,TRBV6-5,TRBD1,TRBJ1-4,TGTGCCAGCAGGTCACAGGGGGCCCCTAATGAAAAACTGTTTTTT,CASRSQGAPNEKLFF